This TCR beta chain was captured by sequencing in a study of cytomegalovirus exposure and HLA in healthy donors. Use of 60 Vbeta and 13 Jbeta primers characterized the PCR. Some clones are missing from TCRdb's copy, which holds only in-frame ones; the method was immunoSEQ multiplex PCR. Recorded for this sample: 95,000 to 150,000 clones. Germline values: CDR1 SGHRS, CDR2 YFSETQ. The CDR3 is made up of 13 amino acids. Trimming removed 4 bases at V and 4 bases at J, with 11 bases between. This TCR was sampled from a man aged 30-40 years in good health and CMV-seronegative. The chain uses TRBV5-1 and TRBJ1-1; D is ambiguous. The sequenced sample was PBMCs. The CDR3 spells CASSPLQSTEAFF. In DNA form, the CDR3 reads TGCGCCAGCAGCCCCTTACAGAGCACTGAAGCTTTCTTT.